The next 26 T cell receptor beta chains were all read from a single sample in a study of CD8+ T cells in alopecia areata. Extracted RNA was reverse transcribed, and the resulting cDNA served as sequencing template. This table comes from immunoSEQ multiplex PCR, and its TCRdb copy is limited to in-frame clones, with some not included. The table includes approximately 150,000 clones, approximately 59% detected once. Stated treatment: oral pan-JAK inhibitor, 5-10 mg twice daily. The source material was CD4+ T cells sorted from blood, sampled between weeks 55 and 65, from a patient treated with tofacitinib. These receptors were obtained from a human donor with alopecia areata.

The chain links TRBV10-3 to TRBJ2-1; 9 nucleotides line up with TRBD1. Losses at the gene ends were 3 bases for V and 4 bases for J; bases not matched to a gene: 7. The CDR3 contains 16 residues. Germline values: CDR1 ENHRY, CDR2 SYGVKD. Here the CDR3 DNA reads TGTGCCATCAGTGAAGGGCGGGACAGGGTTTACAATGAGCAGTTCTTC. It yields the protein CAISEGRDRVYNEQFF.

The rearrangement uses TRBV14 and TRBJ1-2; D not resolved. This CDR3 comprises 14 residues. With 3 bases removed from V and 0 bases from J, the gap between germline ends came to 8 bases. The germline V gene has CDR1 SGHDN and CDR2 FVKESK. The CDR3 is CASSQPFPNYGYTF. CDR3 nucleotides: TGTGCCAGCAGCCAGCCCTTTCCTAACTATGGCTACACCTTC.

V is TRBV29-1 and J is TRBJ1-2; 7 bases are shared with TRBD1. The CDR3 is made up of 13 amino acids. V dropped 3 bases and J dropped 7; count of bases not matched to a gene: 8. Germline CDR1 and CDR2: SQVTM and ANQGSEA. The CDR3 is CSVDVRGRSGYTF. The CDR3 nucleotides are TGCAGCGTTGATGTGAGGGGGCGAAGTGGCTACACCTTC.

This clone was seen a handful of times. The chain joins TRBV30 to TRBJ1-5; D ambiguous. Germline V gene lookup returns CDR1 GTSNPN and CDR2 SVGIG (reference sequence). Trimming took 1 base from V and 3 from J, leaving 7 bases between them. The CDR3 contains 13 residues. Here the CDR3 reads CAWSEQPNQPQHF. The CDR3 DNA sequence: TGTGCCTGGAGTGAACAGCCCAATCAGCCCCAGCATTTT.

The rearrangement joins TRBV18 to TRBJ2-3; a weak D match, TRBD1 (5 bases). V lost 3 bases and J lost 0, with 7 bases in between. This CDR3 is built from 14 residues. The germline gives CDR1 KGHSH, CDR2 LQKENI. The CDR3 reads CASSPRTSTDTQYF. Written as DNA, the CDR3 is TGTGCCAGCTCACCCCGGACAAGCACAGATACGCAGTATTTT.

As regards this clone: Germline is not matched at one junction end, which may reflect a read error. The J gene is TRBJ1-2, the V gene TRBV2, with D uncertain. The CDR3 consists of 11 residues. Germline values: CDR1 SNHLY, CDR2 FYNNEI. The CDR3 DNA follows: TGTGCCAGCAGAGTTGTCTATGTCTACACCTTC. Its protein is CASRVVYVYTF.

This clone has a handful of counts. The CDR3 here is CASVRDSVLPPQHF. CDR3 DNA sequence: TGTGCCAGTGTCCGGGACAGCGTCCTCCCGCCCCAGCATTTT. J is TRBJ1-5 and V is TRBV19; TRBD1 matches at 7 bases. V lost 8 bases, J lost 9 bases, and 13 bases stayed unmatched. The CDR3 loop spans 14 amino acids. Germline assignment: CDR1 LNHDA and CDR2 SQIVND (reference sequence).

The V and J genes are TRBV7-8 and TRBJ2-2, with 9 bases matching TRBD2. V gave up 5 bases and J gave up 6 bases; unmatched junction bases: 4. CDR1 and CDR2 (germline): SGHVS, FQNEAQ. There are 14 residues in the CDR3. The CDR3 DNA follows: TGTGCCAGCAGCCTCTCTAGCGGGGCCGGGGAGCTGTTTTTT. Translating gives CASSLSSGAGELFF.

This clone was counted a few times. This chain joins TRBV18 and TRBJ2-7; 9 nucleotides line up with TRBD1. V dropped 4 bases and J dropped 5; count of bases not matched to a gene: 6. CDR1 KGHSH and CDR2 LQKENI come from the germline V gene. The CDR3 runs 14 residues. The CDR3 region is CASSLRTGVNEQYF. CDR3 DNA sequence: TGTGCCAGCTCACTACGGACAGGGGTCAACGAGCAGTACTTC. Full variable domain (outside the CDR3, taken from reference TRBV18 and TRBJ2-7): NAGVMQNPRHLVRRRGQEARLRCSPMKGHSHVYWYRQLPEEGLKFMVYLQKENIIDESGMPKERFSAEFPKEGPSILRIQQVVRGDSAAYFCASSLRTGVNEQYFGPGTRLTVT.

The chain is built from TRBV30 and TRBJ2-5; D is uncertain. V was clipped by 0 bases and J by 3 bases, with 8 bases between them. The CDR3 contains 13 residues. Germline V gene sequence: CDR1 GTSNPN, CDR2 SVGIG (reference sequence). The CDR3 nucleotides are TGTGCCTGGAGTGTCCCCCGGGAAGAGACCCAGTACTTC. Translation gives CAWSVPREETQYF.

Only a few counts were recorded for this clone. The chain combines TRBV7-6 with TRBJ2-1, with 7 nucleotides matching TRBD2. The germline V gene has CDR1 SGHVS and CDR2 FNYEAQ. This CDR3 contains 19 residues. Germline trimming cut 1 base from V and 2 bases from J; bases unmatched to any gene: 14. CDR3 DNA: TGTGCCAGCAGCTTAGTTGGGAGTAACGGCGGGGGTACCTACAATGAGCAGTTCTTC. This encodes CASSLVGSNGGGTYNEQFF.

This chain joins TRBV7-2 and TRBJ1-2; D gene uncertain. The germline V gene has CDR1 SGHTA and CDR2 FQGNSA. The V end lost 4 bases, the J end lost 4 bases, and 16 bases lay between the germline ends. The CDR3 consists of 15 residues. The CDR3 DNA follows: TGTGCCAGCAGCTCCGACTGGGTATCGGGCTATGGCTACACCTTC. Translating it yields CASSSDWVSGYGYTF.

This clone turned up a few times. In DNA form, the CDR3 reads TGTGCCAGCAGCCCATGGGACAGCTCTAGTGAAAAACTGTTTTTT. It encodes CASSPWDSSSEKLFF. V gene TRBV7-9 combines with J gene TRBJ1-4, with 7 bases aligning to TRBD1. Germline V gene data show CDR1 as SEHNR and CDR2 as FQNEAQ (reference sequence). Trimming at V came to 5 bases and at J to 7 bases, leaving 10 bases not matched to a gene. The CDR3 consists of 15 residues.

The chain combines TRBV7-9 with TRBJ2-7; D might be TRBD1 (5 bases). From germline, CDR1 is SEHNR and CDR2 FQNEAQ (reference sequence). This CDR3 has 14 amino acids. Trimming took off 3 bases at V and 3 bases at J, with 12 bases between the two ends. Here the CDR3 reads CASSFAGKSYEQYF. The CDR3 DNA reads as TGTGCCAGCAGCTTCGCAGGGAAAAGCTACGAGCAGTACTTC.

V gene TRBV19 combines with J gene TRBJ1-2, with TRBD1 as a possible D gene (6 bases). Deletions cut 10 bases from V and 5 bases from J, with 8 bases between. The CDR3 has 10 residues. Germline V gene data show CDR1 as LNHDA and CDR2 as SQIVND (reference sequence). For the CDR3, the DNA is TGTGCCAACACAGGGTATGGCTACACCTTC. This encodes CANTGYGYTF.

The genes are TRBV4-2 and TRBJ2-7; 7 positions agree with TRBD2. This CDR3 contains 14 residues. The germline CDR1 and CDR2 sequences are LGHNA and YNFKEQ. CDR3 DNA sequence: TGTGCTAAAAGCAGACCGGGACTAACCTACGAGCAGTACTTC. It yields the protein CAKSRPGLTYEQYF.

The chain carries TRBV2 and TRBJ2-7, with 7 positions matching TRBD1. Germline assignment: CDR1 SNHLY and CDR2 FYNNEI. V shed 5 bases, J shed 5 bases, and the junction held 6 bases outside the gene matches. This CDR3 has 13 amino acids. The DNA of the CDR3 is TGTGCCAGCAGTAACAGGGGTGTTAACGAGCAGTACTTC. This translates into CASSNRGVNEQYF.

V gene TRBV18 combines with J gene TRBJ2-2, with a tentative D call TRBD1 (6 bases). Germline V gives CDR1 KGHSH, CDR2 LQKENI. The V end was cut by 1 base, the J end by 6 bases, with 6 bases between. The CDR3 has 13 residues. CDR3 region: CASSPQGAGELFF. As DNA, the CDR3 is TGTGCCAGCTCACCACAGGGGGCCGGGGAGCTGTTTTTT.

This chain links TRBV30 with TRBJ2-7; TRBD1 might be the D (6 bases). V lost 0 bases and J lost 2, with 14 bases in between. This CDR3 has 15 residues. CDR1 and CDR2 from the germline V gene are GTSNPN and SVGIG (reference sequence). Written as DNA, the CDR3 is TGTGCCTGGAGTGTACGGGGACACCCAACCTACGAGCAGTACTTC. This translates into CAWSVRGHPTYEQYF.

The V call is TRBV20-1, the J call TRBJ1-1; tentative D call: TRBD1 (6 bases). Germline V CDR1 and CDR2: DFQATT, SNEGSKA (reference sequence). This CDR3 spans 11 amino acids. V was clipped by 3 bases and J by 10 bases, with 12 bases between them. The CDR3 is CSASRQVGAFF. CDR3 nucleotide sequence: TGCAGTGCTAGTAGACAGGTTGGAGCTTTCTTT.

The V gene is TRBV29-1, the J gene TRBJ2-6; no definite D call. The CDR3 totals 13 residues. Per the germline V gene, CDR1 is SQVTM and CDR2 is ANQGSEA. The V gene lost 5 bases and the J gene lost 3 bases, with 8 bases spanning the gap. The DNA for the CDR3 is TGCAGCGTTTGTGTGGATGGGGCCAACGTCCTGACTTTC. This codes for CSVCVDGANVLTF.

This clone was seen a handful of times. The chain couples TRBV19 to TRBJ1-4, with 10 bases matching TRBD1. V dropped 10 bases and J dropped 7; count of bases not matched to a gene: 6. The CDR3 is 13 residues long. Per the germline V gene, CDR1 is LNHDA and CDR2 is SQIVND (reference sequence). The DNA of the CDR3 is TGTGCCACGGCGGACAGGGGGGGTGAAAAACTGTTTTTT. Translated: CATADRGGEKLFF.

This clone appeared a few times. The chain combines TRBV1 with TRBJ2-7. TRBV1 has pseudogene status. This CDR3 has 12 residues. The CDR3 region is CTSSQGYYEQYF. CDR3 coding DNA: TGCACCAGCAGCCAAGGGTACTACGAGCAGTACTTC.

In DNA form, the CDR3 reads TGCGCCAGCAGCTTGATAGGGGGCGCGGGGAACACTGAAGCTTTCTTT. It encodes CASSLIGGAGNTEAFF. J is TRBJ1-1 and V is TRBV5-1; 7 positions agree with TRBD1. The CDR3 runs to 16 residues. The V gene end was trimmed by 1 base and the J gene end by 1 base; junction bases not matched to a gene: 7. CDR1 SGHRS and CDR2 YFSETQ come from the germline V gene.

V is TRBV6-1 and J is TRBJ2-6; D gene uncertain. The CDR3 is 15 amino acids. The ends were cut back, 3 bases at V and 4 bases at J, with 10 bases in the middle. Germline CDR1 reads MNHNS; CDR2 reads SASEGT. This chain's CDR3 is CASSESLLGANVLTF. Here the CDR3 DNA reads TGTGCCAGCAGTGAGAGTCTGTTGGGGGCCAACGTCCTGACTTTC.

In the case of this clone: Other nucleotide sequences from this sample produce the same CDR3. The chain joins TRBV29-1 to TRBJ2-3; D not resolved. The germline CDR1 and CDR2 sequences are SQVTM and ANQGSEA. V lost 0 bases to trimming and J lost 4 bases, with 5 bases between them. The CDR3 runs to 12 residues. Here the CDR3 reads CSVEEGPDTQYF. CDR3 nucleotides: TGCAGCGTTGAAGAAGGCCCAGATACGCAGTATTTT.